Below, 29 T cell receptor beta chains from the same sample are listed, as sequenced in a study of cytomegalovirus exposure and HLA in healthy donors. It was with 60 Vbeta and 13 Jbeta primers that the PCR ran. TCRdb keeps only in-frame clones here, not all; method: immunoSEQ multiplex PCR. The sample records roughly 99,000 clones, around 80% being singletons. Sequencing was carried out using PBMCs. The receptors here all came from a man aged 25-40 years in good health and CMV-seropositive.

The genes are TRBV27 and TRBJ1-4, with D maybe TRBD1 (5 bases). Germline CDR1 MNHEY, CDR2 SMNVEV (reference sequence). The CDR3 is 15 residues long. Trimming removed 5 bases at V and 5 bases at J, with 15 bases between. The CDR3 DNA sequence: TGTGCCAGCAGTGGGGCGGGACTAGGGAATGAAAAACTGTTTTTT. It is translated as CASSGAGLGNEKLFF.

The chain employs TRBV9 and TRBJ2-1, with TRBD2 matching over 8 bases. The V gene's germline CDR1 is SGDLS and CDR2 YYNGEE. This CDR3 region has 16 residues. J lost 2 bases, V lost 3 bases, and 7 bases had no gene match. CDR3 bases: TGTGCCAGCAGCGGACATACCGGGGGGGCCTACAATGAGCAGTTCTTC. Translating gives CASSGHTGGAYNEQFF.

The rearrangement links TRBV11-2 to TRBJ1-1; D may be TRBD1 (5 bases). This CDR3 contains 16 residues. CDR1 SGHAT and CDR2 FQNNGV come from the germline V gene. With 2 bases removed from V and 1 base from J, the gap between germline ends came to 14 bases. The CDR3 DNA follows: TGTGCCAGCAGCTTAACCCCGGGACTCCAGAACACTGAAGCTTTCTTT. Amino acids: CASSLTPGLQNTEAFF. The whole variable domain, remainder taken from reference TRBV11-2 and TRBJ1-1, is EAGVAQSPRYKIIEKRQSVAFWCNPISGHATLYWYQQILGQGPKLLIQFQNNGVVDDSQLPKDRFSAERLKGVDSTLKIQPAKLEDSAVYLCASSLTPGLQNTEAFFGQGTRLTVV.

This clone was counted between two and nine times. V usage is TRBV6-1 and J usage is TRBJ2-4; weak D call: TRBD2 (5 bases). Trimming shortened V by 0 bases and J by 12 bases, and 18 bases separated the two germline ends. Per the germline V gene, CDR1 is MNHNS and CDR2 is SASEGT. This CDR3 spans 15 amino acids. Here the CDR3 reads CASSEAPAGKGSQYF. As DNA, the CDR3 is TGTGCCAGCAGTGAAGCGCCAGCCGGGAAGGGCAGTCAGTACTTC.

The chain joins TRBV15 to TRBJ2-5; D is perhaps TRBD2 (6 bases). V was clipped by 5 bases and J by 5 bases, with 21 bases between them. Germline lookup yields CDR1 LNHNV and CDR2 YYDKDF (reference sequence). This CDR3 has 16 residues. As DNA, the CDR3 is TGTGCCACCAGCCCCGGGACTTCGATTGCCTGGGAGACCCAGTACTTC. This codes for CATSPGTSIAWETQYF. Filled out from reference TRBV15 and TRBJ2-5, the complete variable domain reads DAMVIQNPRYQVTQFGKPVTLSCSQTLNHNVMYWYQQKSSQAPKLLFHYYDKDFNNEADTPDNFQSRRPNTSFCFLDIRSPGLGDTAMYLCATSPGTSIAWETQYFGPGTRLLVL.

The CDR3: CASSTGLWETQYF. The CDR3 nucleotides read TGTGCCAGCAGTACAGGCTTATGGGAGACCCAGTACTTC. This chain links TRBV7-3 with TRBJ2-5; maybe TRBD1 (5 bases). Trimming pared 6 bases from V and 5 bases from J, leaving 13 bases between. Germline V CDR1 and CDR2: SGHTA, FQGTGA. The CDR3 consists of 13 residues.

The chain uses TRBV9 and TRBJ2-3; D is unresolved. The CDR3 runs 15 residues. V was trimmed by 0 bases and J by 6 bases, leaving 14 bases between them. Germline V gene lookup returns CDR1 SGDLS and CDR2 YYNGEE. DNA for the CDR3: TGTGCCAGCAGCGTAGTGTCCAGTTTTGTGGATACGCAGTATTTT. Amino acid sequence: CASSVVSSFVDTQYF.

This rearrangement joins TRBV13 to TRBJ1-2; 7 bases map to TRBD1. Germline CDR1 PRHDT, CDR2 FYEKMQ (reference sequence). J gave up 4 bases and V 5 bases, and 7 bases lay outside the gene matches. There are 14 residues in the CDR3. CDR3 coding DNA: TGTGCCAGCAGCCGGAGGGGGCCTCCCTATGGCTACACCTTC. It yields the protein CASSRRGPPYGYTF.

The rearrangement links TRBV2 to TRBJ1-1; 9 positions agree with TRBD1. Germline V CDR1 and CDR2: SNHLY, FYNNEI. The junction had 9 bases not matched to a gene; V was cut back by 10 bases and J by 12 bases. The CDR3 has 11 amino acids. This chain's CDR3 is CATPGQGRTFF. CDR3 nucleotide sequence: TGTGCCACCCCGGGACAGGGAAGGACTTTCTTT.

J is TRBJ2-1 and V is TRBV6-1, with 7 bases identical to TRBD1. After removal of 7 bases from V and 6 bases from J, the junction contained 6 bases not matched to a gene. Looked up from germline, CDR1 is MNHNS and CDR2 is SASEGT. The CDR3 has 13 amino acids. CDR3 in amino acids: CASIRDRINEQFF. The DNA for the CDR3 is TGTGCCAGCATTCGGGACAGAATCAATGAGCAGTTCTTC.

V is TRBV9 and J is TRBJ2-3; D is perhaps TRBD2 (5 bases). V shed 2 bases and J shed 3 bases, with 10 bases lying between them. Germline V gives CDR1 SGDLS, CDR2 YYNGEE. The CDR3 consists of 14 residues. This CDR3 is CASSVSAGTDTQYF. In nucleotides, the CDR3 is TGTGCCAGCAGCGTTAGCGCAGGAACAGATACGCAGTATTTT.

In its sample, this clone was seen once. V usage is TRBV9 and J usage is TRBJ1-3; D is possibly TRBD1 (6 bases). Trimming pared 5 bases from V and 1 base from J, leaving 10 bases between. Looked up from germline, CDR1 is SGDLS and CDR2 is YYNGEE. The CDR3 extends over 14 amino acids. CDR3 sequence reads: CASSLQGSGNTIYF. The CDR3, as DNA: TGTGCCAGCAGTTTACAGGGATCTGGAAACACCATATATTTT. The complete variable domain, with remaining parts taken from reference TRBV9 and TRBJ1-3, reads DSGVTQTPKHLITATGQRVTLRCSPRSGDLSVYWYQQSLDQGLQFLIQYYNGEERAKGNILERFSAQQFPDLHSELNLSSLELGDSALYFCASSLQGSGNTIYFGEGSWLTVV.

This clone occurred a few times. The chain links TRBV11-3 to TRBJ2-2; no clear D gene. The CDR3 is 13 residues long. Trimming shortened V by 4 bases and J by 1 base, and 4 bases separated the two germline ends. From germline, CDR1 is SGHNT and CDR2 YENEEA. The chain's CDR3 is CASSSLNTGELFF. CDR3 coding DNA: TGTGCCAGCAGCTCCTTGAACACCGGGGAGCTGTTTTTT.

This clone turned up a few times. The rearrangement links TRBV6-5 to TRBJ1-5, with D perhaps TRBD1 (6 bases). The V end was cut by 5 bases, the J end by 5 bases, with 10 bases between. CDR3 size: 13 residues. CDR1 MNHEY and CDR2 SVGAGI come from the germline V gene. The CDR3 nucleotides read TGTGCCAGCAGTGAGGGGGAACATCAGCCCCAGCATTTT. Encoded protein: CASSEGEHQPQHF.

The gene calls are TRBV5-4 and TRBJ2-4; 7 nucleotides match TRBD1. V was clipped by 0 bases and J by 12 bases; unmatched bases: 9. CDR1 is SGHNT, CDR2 YYREEE, per germline (reference sequence). This CDR3 has 14 amino acids. The CDR3 coding sequence is TGTGCCAGCAGCTTGGACAGGGATAGGGACAGTCAGTACTTC. Protein: CASSLDRDRDSQYF.

The chain employs TRBV30 and TRBJ1-1; TRBD1 is a possible D gene (6 bases). V lost 2 bases and J 4 bases, leaving 11 bases between the germline ends. The CDR3 runs to 13 residues. The germline CDR1 and CDR2 sequences are GTSNPN and SVGIG (reference sequence). The CDR3 sequence is CAWSLMDSTEAFF. CDR3 nucleotides: TGTGCCTGGAGTTTAATGGACAGCACTGAAGCTTTCTTT.

The V and J genes are TRBV29-1 and TRBJ1-2; D call uncertain. Germline V gene lookup returns CDR1 SQVTM and CDR2 ANQGSEA. The CDR3 spans 13 residues. The ends were cut back, 6 bases at V and 0 bases at J, with 11 bases in the middle. CDR3 sequence reads: CSVGNTANYGYTF. The DNA for the CDR3 is TGCAGCGTCGGAAACACAGCTAACTATGGCTACACCTTC.

The rearrangement links TRBV6-5 to TRBJ1-2; D gene uncertain. The germline gives CDR1 MNHEY, CDR2 SVGAGI. CDR3 length: 11 amino acids. In nucleotides, the CDR3 is TGTGTGTCTAGCCAAGGACGTGGCTACACCTTC. Translation gives CVSSQGRGYTF.

This chain uses TRBV10-1 with TRBJ2-5; tentative D call: TRBD1 (5 bases). The germline V gene encodes CDR1 WNHNN and CDR2 SYGVQD (reference sequence). V was shortened by 6 bases and J by 3 bases, with 5 bases between the two germline ends. This CDR3 has 11 amino acids. In DNA form, the CDR3 reads TGCGCCAGCAGAGGGGAAGAGACCCAGTACTTC. This sequence encodes CASRGEETQYF.

The chain recombines TRBV6-5 with TRBJ1-5; possible D gene TRBD1, 5 bases. The CDR3 contains 15 residues. CDR1 and CDR2 from the germline V gene are MNHEY and SVGAGI. Trimming pared 5 bases from V and 4 bases from J, leaving 15 bases between. DNA for the CDR3: TGTGCCAGCAGTAATATAGGGACTCCTAATCAGCCCCAGCATTTT. Translating gives CASSNIGTPNQPQHF.

This clone has a single count. This chain uses TRBV7-6 with TRBJ1-4, with D perhaps matching TRBD1 (6 bases). CDR1 SGHVS and CDR2 FNYEAQ come from the germline V gene. The CDR3 consists of 14 residues. The ends were cut back, 5 bases at V and 7 bases at J, with 14 bases in the middle. DNA for the CDR3: TGTGCCAGCAGCAGAACAGGGTACGGTGAAAAACTGTTTTTT. This codes for CASSRTGYGEKLFF.

The chain is built from TRBV6-5 and TRBJ1-1, with 7 bases that match TRBD1. The CDR3 has 14 amino acids. Germline CDR1 reads MNHEY; CDR2 reads SVGAGI. J lost 4 bases, V lost 4 bases, and 6 bases had no gene match. CDR3: CASSFGQVGTEAFF. CDR3 nucleotides: TGTGCCAGCAGTTTCGGACAGGTGGGCACTGAAGCTTTCTTT.

In the case of this clone: One end of the junction varies from germline; a read error may be responsible. This CDR3 reads CAITICWWGVF. The CDR3 DNA sequence: TGTGCCATCACTATCTGTTGGTGGGGGGTATTC. This sequence joins TRBV10-3 and TRBJ2-7; D is perhaps TRBD2 (6 bases). Germline CDR1 is ENHRY and CDR2 is SYGVKD. The CDR3 is made up of 11 amino acids.

The rearrangement uses TRBV10-1 and TRBJ2-7, with D possibly matching TRBD2 (5 bases). This CDR3 is 13 amino acids long. The germline CDR1 and CDR2 sequences are WNHNN and SYGVQD (reference sequence). The ends were cut back, 4 bases at V and 3 bases at J, with 10 bases in the middle. The CDR3: CASSGGSVYEQYF. CDR3 DNA sequence: TGCGCCAGCAGTGGAGGGTCAGTCTACGAGCAGTACTTC.

This clone was detected only a few times. The chain is built from TRBV11-2 and TRBJ2-5, with D unclear. Looked up from germline, CDR1 is SGHAT and CDR2 is FQNNGV. V was clipped by 5 bases and J by 3 bases, with 19 bases between them. This CDR3 is built from 16 residues. CDR3 sequence: CASSPPAAPLEETQYF. The CDR3 nucleotides read TGTGCCAGCAGCCCCCCCGCGGCCCCGCTCGAAGAGACCCAGTACTTC.

The chain couples TRBV19 to TRBJ2-5; TRBD2 matches at 10 bases. The DNA end is more similar to TRBJ2-7, so the J call may be wrong. Germline CDR1 is LNHDA and CDR2 is SQIVND (reference sequence). CDR3 size: 15 residues. CDR3 loop: CASSPTSGSSYEQYF. The CDR3 DNA reads as TGTGCCAGTAGCCCGACTAGCGGGTCGTCCTACGAGCAGTACTTC.

This clone was counted once. V gene TRBV5-1 combines with J gene TRBJ2-1; TRBD2 matches at 14 bases. Germline assignment: CDR1 SGHRS and CDR2 YFSETQ. The CDR3 has 15 residues. V lost 4 bases, J lost 4 bases, and 1 base stayed unmatched. The CDR3 DNA reads TGCGCCAGCAGCGGACTAGCGGGGGGATACAATGAGCAGTTCTTC. Protein sequence: CASSGLAGGYNEQFF.

The rearrangement links TRBV5-4 to TRBJ1-4; 7 nucleotides match TRBD1. Germline V CDR1 and CDR2: SGHNT, YYREEE (reference sequence). This CDR3 comprises 15 residues. Trimming took 0 bases from V and 7 from J; bases not matched to a gene: 6. This chain's CDR3 is CASSLGDRVIEKLFF. The CDR3 DNA follows: TGTGCCAGCAGCTTGGGCGACAGGGTAATTGAAAAACTGTTTTTT. The variable domain in full, completed from reference TRBV5-4 and TRBJ1-4, reads ETGVTQSPTHLIKTRGQQVTLRCSSQSGHNTVSWYQQALGQGPQFIFQYYREEENGRGNFPPRFSGLQFPNYSSELNVNALELDDSALYLCASSLGDRVIEKLFFGSGTQLSVL.

This chain links TRBV5-6 with TRBJ1-4, with D perhaps matching TRBD1 (6 bases). Germline V gene lookup returns CDR1 SGHDT and CDR2 YYEEEE. CDR3 length: 15 residues. V gave up 3 bases and J gave up 0 bases, with 9 bases separating them. This CDR3 reads CASSSSGATNEKLFF. The CDR3, as DNA: TGTGCCAGCAGCTCTTCAGGGGCAACTAATGAAAAACTGTTTTTT. The variable domain in full, with the rest retrieved from reference TRBV5-6 and TRBJ1-4, is DAGVTQSPTHLIKTRGQQVTLRCSPKSGHDTVSWYQQALGQGPQFIFQYYEEEERQRGNFPDRFSGHQFPNYSSELNVNALLLGDSALYLCASSSSGATNEKLFFGSGTQLSVL.